These T cell receptor beta chains were read from a single sample in a study of blood T cell repertoires in COVID-19. Generated by immunoSEQ multiplex PCR, the TCRdb table keeps only in-frame clones and is missing some. This sample has tens of thousands of clones, with about four fifths found just once. Source material: peripheral blood. Receptors originate from a human donor in a cohort sampled during active COVID-19. The CDR3 runs from the conserved cysteine through the conserved F or W. The D gene is left open where the match is weak. Size values are once, few and many counts, or a class for expanded clones, and some rows have none.

j_call,clone_size,v_call,d_call,cdr3_nt,cdr3_aa
TRBJ2-3,-,TRBV4-1,-,TGCGCCAGCAGCCGGCAGCGGACTGGAGATACGCAGTATTTT,CASSRQRTGDTQYF
TRBJ2-7,-,TRBV5-1,-,TGCGCCAGCAGCGCTTTGAAACAGGGTGGCGACGAGCAGTACTTC,CASSALKQGGDEQYF
TRBJ1-2,-,TRBV28,-,TGTGCCAGCAGTTTTTCCGGCGGCCTGCTAAACTATGGCTACACCTTC,CASSFSGGLLNYGYTF
TRBJ2-1,-,TRBV7-9,TRBD1,TGTGCCAGCAGCTGCCTGAGACAGGGGGAATGTAATGAGCAGTTCTTC,CASSCLRQGECNEQFF
TRBJ1-3,-,TRBV19,-,TGTGCCAGTAGAGGGCAGGGAGGAGGAAACACCATATATTTT,CASRGQGGGNTIYF
TRBJ2-2,once,TRBV5-8,-,TGTGCCAGCAGCTTGACTGGCGGTCCCACCGGGGAGCTGTTTTTT,CASSLTGGPTGELFF
TRBJ2-7,-,TRBV28,-,TGTGCCAGCAGTCCCCAATCTGGAGGCCTCTACGAGCAGTACTTC,CASSPQSGGLYEQYF
TRBJ1-5,-,TRBV28,-,TGTGCCAGCAGTCTAGAGGATCAGCCCCAGCATTTT,CASSLEDQPQHF
TRBJ1-6,-,TRBV27,TRBD1,TGTGCCAGCAGCCGAGACAGGGGAAACTATAATTCACCCCTCCACTTT,CASSRDRGNYNSPLHF
TRBJ2-6,-,TRBV19,TRBD2,TGTGCCAGTAGTACCGGACTAGCGACCTCTGGGGCCAACGTCCTGACTTTC,CASSTGLATSGANVLTF
TRBJ2-1,-,TRBV5-1,TRBD2,TGCGCCAGCAGCCCACTAGCGGGCGTCTACAATGAGCAGTTCTTC,CASSPLAGVYNEQFF
TRBJ2-7,few,TRBV27,-,TGTGCCAGCAGGCCAGGGGAAGGGTCCTACGAGCAGTACTTC,CASRPGEGSYEQYF
TRBJ2-1,few,TRBV5-1,TRBD2,TGCGCCAGCAGCTTGGAGGCTAGCGGGAGCTCCTACAATGAGCAGTTCTTC,CASSLEASGSSYNEQFF
TRBJ1-5,-,TRBV11-2,TRBD1,TGTGCCAGCAGCTTAGGGGCAGGGGGTAATCAGCCCCAGCATTTT,CASSLGAGGNQPQHF
TRBJ1-6,-,TRBV14,-,TGTGCCAGCAGCCCAGGTCCGAGCTCCTATAATTCACCCCTCCACTTT,CASSPGPSSYNSPLHF
TRBJ2-2,-,TRBV10-1,TRBD2,TGCGCCAGCAGAACCGGGACTAGCGGGTGGGAAACCGGGGAGCTGTTTTTT,CASRTGTSGWETGELFF
TRBJ1-4,once,TRBV4-1,-,TGCGCCAGCAGCCGAGGAGCGACGGAGTCTAATGAAAAACTGTTTTTT,CASSRGATESNEKLFF
TRBJ1-2,-,TRBV9,-,TGTGCCAGCAGCGTAGCAGCAGCAGGGAGGAATGGCTACACCTTC,CASSVAAAGRNGYTF
TRBJ2-7,-,TRBV23-1,TRBD1,TGCGCCAGCAGTCCCCGGACAGGAACCAGCTCCTACGAGCAGTACTTC,CASSPRTGTSSYEQYF
TRBJ2-7,-,TRBV28,TRBD2,TGTGCCACCGAGACTAGCGGGGTCTCCTACGAGCAGTACTTC,CATETSGVSYEQYF
TRBJ2-7,-,TRBV6-1,-,TGTGCCAGCAGTGAAGCCTCCACAGGGAATTACGAGCAGTACTTC,CASSEASTGNYEQYF
TRBJ1-2,-,TRBV10-3,TRBD1,TGTGCCATCCTCGGGACAGGGAGCTTCTATGGCTACACCTTC,CAILGTGSFYGYTF
TRBJ1-1,-,TRBV9,-,TGTGCCAGCAGCCTAGAGGGGGGGACTGAAGCTTTCTTT,CASSLEGGTEAFF
TRBJ2-7,-,TRBV3-1/TRBV3-2,TRBD1,TGTGCCAGCAGCCAACTCTGGGACAGGGGGTACCCTGCCGCCTACGAGCAGTACTTC,CASSQLWDRGYPAAYEQYF
TRBJ2-5,-,TRBV5-5,TRBD2,TGTGCCTCCGCGGCGGGAGGGGAGACCCAGTACTTC,CASAAGGETQYF
TRBJ2-7,-,TRBV2,-,TGTGCCAGCGGCAAAGGCCGGGAACTCTCCTACGAGCAGTACTTC,CASGKGRELSYEQYF
TRBJ2-7,-,TRBV4-1,TRBD1,TGCGCCAGCAGCCAAGTGTCGACAGGGCACTCTGTTCGCGAGCAGTACTTC,CASSQVSTGHSVREQYF
TRBJ2-2,once,TRBV29-1,TRBD1,TGCAGCGTCGCGGCAGGGGGCCAAATGAACACCGGGGAGCTGTTTTTT,CSVAAGGQMNTGELFF
TRBJ1-1,-,TRBV7-9,-,TGTGCCAGCAGCTCCCGCGGGGGCAACACTGAAGCTTTCTTT,CASSSRGGNTEAFF
TRBJ2-5,-,TRBV3-1/TRBV3-2,TRBD2,TGTGCCAGCGGACTAGCGCAAGAGACCCAGTACTTC,CASGLAQETQYF
TRBJ2-7,-,TRBV10-3,TRBD1,TGTGCCATCAGTGATGGGCAGGGGGCGGGTGAGCAGTACTTC,CAISDGQGAGEQYF
TRBJ2-7,-,TRBV10-3,-,TGTGCCATCAGTCGGCAGGGGGGACCCCGGTACGTCGAGCAGTACTTC,CAISRQGGPRYVEQYF
TRBJ2-1,-,TRBV30,-,TGTGCCTGGGACAAGCTAGGAGAGCAGTTCTTC,CAWDKLGEQFF
TRBJ2-6,-,TRBV11-3,-,TGTGCCAGCAGCCCCGGGACAAGTGGGGCCAACGTCCTGACTTTC,CASSPGTSGANVLTF
TRBJ1-6,-,TRBV9,-,TGTGCCAGCGGCCCCAGCTCCTATAATTCACCCCTCCACTTT,CASGPSSYNSPLHF
TRBJ1-5,few,TRBV18,TRBD1,TGTGCCAGCTCACTAACAGGGGATCAGCCCCAGCATTTT,CASSLTGDQPQHF
TRBJ2-7,-,TRBV12-3/TRBV12-4,-,TGTGCCAGCAGTTTAACGGGCTCCTACGAGCAGTACTTC,CASSLTGSYEQYF
TRBJ1-1,-,TRBV12-3/TRBV12-4,-,TGTGCCAGCAGGTACATTCGTACTGAAGCTTTCTTT,CASRYIRTEAFF
TRBJ1-2,-,TRBV28,-,TGTGCCAGCAGTCCCCCGGTCCGGCGAGGCTATGGCTACACCTTC,CASSPPVRRGYGYTF
TRBJ2-7,-,TRBV29-1,TRBD1,TGCAGCGTTGGAGGGACAGAGGCCTATGAGCAGTACTTC,CSVGGTEAYEQYF
TRBJ1-5,-,TRBV21-1,-,TGTGCCAGCAGCAAGGTAGGGGGCGAAGGCAATCAGCCCCAGCATTTT,CASSKVGGEGNQPQHF
TRBJ1-5,-,TRBV12-3/TRBV12-4,-,TGTGCCAGCAGCCTTGCCGAGAGCCAGCCCCAGCATTTT,CASSLAESQPQHF
TRBJ2-2,once,TRBV9,TRBD2,TGTGCCAGCAGCGCCGGGACTAGCGGTTCCGCGAACACCGGGGAGCTGTTTTTT,CASSAGTSGSANTGELFF
TRBJ2-1,-,TRBV7-3,-,TGTGCCAGCAGCTTCAGCTCCTACAATGAGCAGTTCTTC,CASSFSSYNEQFF
TRBJ1-1,-,TRBV2,-,TGTGCCAGCAAGAAACTTAGGGGGGGCGCGGGGACTGAAGCTTTCTTT,CASKKLRGGAGTEAFF
TRBJ1-4,-,TRBV7-8,TRBD1,TGTGCCAGCAGATGGACAGGAAACGAAAAACTGTTTTTT,CASRWTGNEKLFF
TRBJ2-7,few,TRBV29-1,-,TGCAGCGTTTGGAGTGGCGAGCAGTACTTC,CSVWSGEQYF
TRBJ1-1,-,TRBV19,TRBD1,TGTGCCAGTAGCCGACAGGGGGCTGGCACTGAAGCTTTCTTT,CASSRQGAGTEAFF
TRBJ2-7,-,TRBV7-2,TRBD2,TGTGCCAGCAGCTTAGTGTCGGGACTAGCGGGAGGGTACGAGCAGTACTTC,CASSLVSGLAGGYEQYF